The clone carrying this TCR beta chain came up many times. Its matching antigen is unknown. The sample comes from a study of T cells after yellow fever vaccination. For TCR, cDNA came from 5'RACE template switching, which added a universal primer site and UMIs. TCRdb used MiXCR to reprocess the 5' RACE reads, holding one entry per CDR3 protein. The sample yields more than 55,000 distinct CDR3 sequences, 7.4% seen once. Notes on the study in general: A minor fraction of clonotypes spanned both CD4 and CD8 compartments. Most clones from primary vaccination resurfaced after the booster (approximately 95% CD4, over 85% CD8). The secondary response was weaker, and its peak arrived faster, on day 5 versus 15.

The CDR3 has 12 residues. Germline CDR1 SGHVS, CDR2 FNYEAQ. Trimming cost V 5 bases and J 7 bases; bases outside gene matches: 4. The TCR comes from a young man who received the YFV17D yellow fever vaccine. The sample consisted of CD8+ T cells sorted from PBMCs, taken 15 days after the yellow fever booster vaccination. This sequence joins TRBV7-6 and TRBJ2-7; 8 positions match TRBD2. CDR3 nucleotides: TGTGCCAGCAGCCCAGCGGGGGAGGAGCAGTACTTC. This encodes CASSPAGEEQYF.